The 17 T cell receptor beta chains presented below share a single source sample, sequenced in a study of blood T cell repertoires in COVID-19. Produced via immunoSEQ multiplex PCR; TCRdb's table is partial and in-frame only. The sample has fewer than 450,000 clones, around 91% seen once. Sequences were obtained from peripheral blood. The receptors derive from a woman under 30 who had recovered from COVID-19.

This clone was seen once. V and J are TRBV6-5 and TRBJ2-7; tentative D call: TRBD2 (5 bases). V was shortened by 6 bases and J by 2 bases, with 11 bases between the two germline ends. CDR1 MNHEY and CDR2 SVGAGI come from the germline V gene. The CDR3 runs 13 residues. The CDR3 coding sequence is TGTGCCAGCAGCACGGACTTAACCTACGAGCAGTACGTC. It yields the protein CASSTDLTYEQYV.

This chain uses TRBV2 with TRBJ1-2, with 9 bases fitting TRBD1. V gave up 8 bases and J gave up 3 bases; unmatched junction bases: 7. This CDR3 region has 14 residues. The germline V gene has CDR1 SNHLY and CDR2 FYNNEI. CDR3 nucleotide sequence: TGTGCCAGCTCGTTACGGACAGGGGACTATGGCTACACCTTC. Translated, it gives CASSLRTGDYGYTF.

This chain links TRBV5-1 with TRBJ2-1; 12 bases align to TRBD2. Per the germline V gene, CDR1 is SGHRS and CDR2 is YFSETQ. The CDR3 is made up of 16 amino acids. The ends lost 4 bases at V and 8 bases at J; junction bases unmatched: 10. The CDR3 here is CASSPGLAGSSYEQFF. CDR3 nucleotides: TGCGCCAGCAGCCCTGGACTAGCGGGAAGTAGCTATGAGCAGTTCTTC.

This rearrangement joins TRBV7-9 to TRBJ2-1; 9 bases map to TRBD2. V was clipped by 5 bases and J by 2 bases; unmatched bases: 7. The germline V gene has CDR1 SEHNR and CDR2 FQNEAQ (reference sequence). The CDR3 sequence is 16 residues long. CDR3 sequence: CASSLVAGVAYNEQFF. The DNA of the CDR3 is TGTGCCAGCAGCCTTGTAGCGGGAGTGGCCTACAATGAGCAGTTCTTC.

The chain combines TRBV29-1 with TRBJ1-2, with a possible D match to TRBD1 (5 bases). Trimming shortened V by 1 base and J by 7 bases, and 13 bases separated the two germline ends. Germline V gives CDR1 SQVTM, CDR2 ANQGSEA. This CDR3 is built from 13 residues. The CDR3 here is CSVEVARAGGYTF. CDR3 DNA sequence: TGCAGCGTTGAAGTAGCCAGGGCCGGTGGCTACACCTTC.

This clone came up once. The rearrangement links TRBV12-3 or TRBV12-4 to TRBJ2-1, with D unclear. The V gene lost 3 bases and the J gene lost 15 bases, with 18 bases spanning the gap. The CDR3 extends over 13 amino acids. CDR3 sequence (DNA): TGTGCCAGCAGTTTTACAGTGGGCCCGTGGATGTTCTTC. Amino acid sequence: CASSFTVGPWMFF.

V and J are TRBV15 and TRBJ2-1; the match to TRBD1 covers 7 bases. Losses at the gene ends were 1 base for V and 15 bases for J; bases not matched to a gene: 9. Germline-derived CDR1 and CDR2 are LNHNV and YYDKDF (reference sequence). The CDR3 is 13 residues long. This CDR3 is CATSRGHHRGRFF. CDR3 bases: TGTGCCACCAGCAGAGGACACCACAGGGGCAGGTTCTTC.

The chain employs TRBV5-4 and TRBJ2-5; 10 bases are a match to TRBD2. This CDR3 contains 16 residues. The V and J ends lost 0 bases and 5 bases, in that order; junction bases with no gene match: 7. Per germline, CDR1 SGHNT and CDR2 YYREEE (reference sequence). The CDR3 coding sequence is TGTGCCAGCAGCTTGGAACCAGCGGGAGGGTTTGAGACCCAGTACTTC. Its protein product is CASSLEPAGGFETQYF.

The CDR3 DNA is TGTGCCAGCAGTACCACCGGGACACCCCGGCCCCGAGAAAAACTGTTTTTT. It codes for CASSTTGTPRPREKLFF. The chain uses TRBV7-2 and TRBJ1-4; tentative D call: TRBD1 (6 bases). The CDR3 loop spans 17 amino acids. From germline, CDR1 is SGHTA and CDR2 FQGNSA. V was trimmed by 6 bases and J by 8 bases, leaving 25 bases between them.

V gene TRBV11-2 combines with J gene TRBJ2-2, with 10 positions matching TRBD1. The J segment lost 7 bases and the V segment lost 6 bases, leaving 14 bases of the junction unmatched. The CDR3 length is 17 residues. Per germline, CDR1 SGHAT and CDR2 FQNNGV. The CDR3 loop reads CASRPGAGQGGIGELFF. CDR3 sequence (DNA): TGTGCCAGCAGACCGGGAGCCGGACAGGGGGGAATCGGGGAGCTGTTTTTT. Looking up the rest from reference TRBV11-2 and TRBJ2-2 gives the full variable domain: EAGVAQSPRYKIIEKRQSVAFWCNPISGHATLYWYQQILGQGPKLLIQFQNNGVVDDSQLPKDRFSAERLKGVDSTLKIQPAKLEDSAVYLCASRPGAGQGGIGELFFGEGSRLTVL.

V usage is TRBV15 and J usage is TRBJ2-1; TRBD2 matches 7 bases. The CDR3 is 16 residues long. J lost 8 bases, V lost 0 bases, and 10 bases had no gene match. Germline loops: CDR1 LNHNV, CDR2 YYDKDF (reference sequence). This CDR3 is CATSRDWGEGSDEQFF. The CDR3 DNA sequence: TGTGCCACCAGCAGAGATTGGGGGGAGGGGAGCGATGAGCAGTTCTTC.

Only one count was recorded for this clone. The chain links TRBV10-3 to TRBJ1-2; 7 bases line up with TRBD1. Germline CDR1 ENHRY, CDR2 SYGVKD. The J segment lost 0 bases and the V segment lost 4 bases, leaving 14 bases of the junction unmatched. The CDR3 has 18 amino acids. The CDR3 DNA follows: TGTGCCATCAGTGGTTCCCGGACAGGACATTATTCTAACTATGGCTACACCTTC. This encodes CAISGSRTGHYSNYGYTF.

The chain has TRBV19 and TRBJ1-5; 9 bases map to TRBD1. Looked up from germline, CDR1 is LNHDA and CDR2 is SQIVND (reference sequence). The V segment lost 2 bases and the J segment 7 bases; nucleotides outside the gene matches: 9. The CDR3 sequence is 16 residues long. CDR3 DNA sequence: TGTGCCAGTAGTATAAATATAGGACAGGGGAGGCAGCCCCAGCATTTT. It codes for CASSINIGQGRQPQHF.

The chain recombines TRBV5-6 with TRBJ1-6; D possibly corresponds to TRBD1 (6 bases). The CDR3 has 16 amino acids. V was clipped by 4 bases and J by 8 bases, with 19 bases between them. Germline loops: CDR1 SGHDT, CDR2 YYEEEE. The CDR3 loop reads CASSARWGLGDSPLHF. The CDR3 DNA sequence: TGTGCCAGCAGCGCCCGTTGGGGGCTTGGGGATTCACCCCTCCACTTT. Full variable domain (rest looked up from reference TRBV5-6 and TRBJ1-6): DAGVTQSPTHLIKTRGQQVTLRCSPKSGHDTVSWYQQALGQGPQFIFQYYEEEERQRGNFPDRFSGHQFPNYSSELNVNALLLGDSALYLCASSARWGLGDSPLHFGNGTRLTVT.

V gene TRBV9 combines with J gene TRBJ2-5, with 8 bases fitting TRBD1. Per germline, CDR1 SGDLS and CDR2 YYNGEE. The CDR3 is 14 amino acids. The V gene end was trimmed by 3 bases and the J gene end by 5 bases; junction bases not matched to a gene: 6. The CDR3 nucleotides are TGTGCCAGCAGCGCGACCAGGGGGCGGGAGACCCAGTACTTC. It is translated as CASSATRGRETQYF.

As for this clone: This specimen includes other DNA sequences encoding the same CDR3. The chain joins TRBV12-3 or TRBV12-4 to TRBJ2-5; perhaps TRBD2 as D (6 bases). The CDR3 loop spans 12 amino acids. V shed 2 bases and J shed 5 bases, with 6 bases lying between them. DNA for the CDR3: TGTGCCAGCAGTTTACGGGAGGAGACCCAGTACTTC. This gives the protein CASSLREETQYF.

This clone was picked up a small number of times. V gene TRBV5-1 combines with J gene TRBJ1-4; 7 bases align to TRBD1. The CDR3 runs 14 residues. Trimming removed 4 bases from V and 6 bases from J; junction bases left unmatched: 6. CDR1 and CDR2 from the germline V gene are SGHRS and YFSETQ. The CDR3 spells CASSDTGADEKLFF. The CDR3, as DNA: TGCGCCAGCAGCGACACAGGGGCCGATGAAAAACTGTTTTTT. The whole variable domain, remainder taken from reference TRBV5-1 and TRBJ1-4, is KAGVTQTPRYLIKTRGQQVTLSCSPISGHRSVSWYQQTPGQGLQFLFEYFSETQRNKGNFPGRFSGRQFSNSRSEMNVSTLELGDSALYLCASSDTGADEKLFFGSGTQLSVL.